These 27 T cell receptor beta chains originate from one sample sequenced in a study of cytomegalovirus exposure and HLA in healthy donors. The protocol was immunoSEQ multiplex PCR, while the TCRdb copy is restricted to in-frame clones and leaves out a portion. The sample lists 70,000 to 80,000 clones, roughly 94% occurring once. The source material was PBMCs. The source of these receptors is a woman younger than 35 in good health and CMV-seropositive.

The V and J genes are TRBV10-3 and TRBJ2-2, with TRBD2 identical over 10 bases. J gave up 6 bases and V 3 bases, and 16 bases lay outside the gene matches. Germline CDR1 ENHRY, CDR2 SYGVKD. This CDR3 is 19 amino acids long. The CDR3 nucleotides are TGTGCCATCAGTGACCCTTGGACTAGCGGTGAAGGGAGGTCCGGGGAGCTGTTTTTT. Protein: CAISDPWTSGEGRSGELFF.

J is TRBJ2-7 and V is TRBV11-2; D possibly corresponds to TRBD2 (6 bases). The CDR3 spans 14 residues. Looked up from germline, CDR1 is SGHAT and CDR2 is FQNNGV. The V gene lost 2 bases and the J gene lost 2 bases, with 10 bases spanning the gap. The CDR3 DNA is TGTGCCAGCAGCTTAAGCGGGCAGGCCTACGAGCAGTACTTC. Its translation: CASSLSGQAYEQYF.

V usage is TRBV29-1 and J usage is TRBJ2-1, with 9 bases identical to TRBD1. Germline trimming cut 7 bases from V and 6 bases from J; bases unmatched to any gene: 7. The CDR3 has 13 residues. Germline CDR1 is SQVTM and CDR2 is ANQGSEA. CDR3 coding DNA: TGCAGCGGGGGGGGACAGGGCCGCAATGAGCAGTTCTTC. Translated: CSGGGQGRNEQFF.

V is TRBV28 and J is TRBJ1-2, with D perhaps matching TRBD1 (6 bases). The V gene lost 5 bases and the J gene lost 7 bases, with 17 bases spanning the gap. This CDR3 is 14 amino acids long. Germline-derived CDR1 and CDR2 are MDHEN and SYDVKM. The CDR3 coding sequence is TGTGCCAGCAGTCCGCTCACAGGGTATTCTGGCTACACCTTC. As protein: CASSPLTGYSGYTF.

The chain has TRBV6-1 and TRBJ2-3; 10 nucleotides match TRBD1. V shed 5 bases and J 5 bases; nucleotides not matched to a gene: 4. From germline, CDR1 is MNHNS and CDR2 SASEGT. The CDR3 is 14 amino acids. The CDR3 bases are TGTGCCAGCAGTTCTAGGGACAGGGGAGATACGCAGTATTTT. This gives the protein CASSSRDRGDTQYF.

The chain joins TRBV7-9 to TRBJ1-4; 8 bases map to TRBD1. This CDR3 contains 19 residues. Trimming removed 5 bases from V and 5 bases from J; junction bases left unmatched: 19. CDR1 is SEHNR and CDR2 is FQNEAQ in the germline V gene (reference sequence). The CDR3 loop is CASSPRDRRVSGQNEKLFF. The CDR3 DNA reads TGTGCCAGCAGCCCCCGGGACAGGAGGGTTTCGGGCCAAAATGAAAAACTGTTTTTT. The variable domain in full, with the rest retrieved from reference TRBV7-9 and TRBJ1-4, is DTGVSQNPRHKITKRGQNVTFRCDPISEHNRLYWYRQTLGQGPEFLTYFQNEAQLEKSRLLSDRFSAERPKGSFSTLEIQRTEQGDSAMYLCASSPRDRRVSGQNEKLFFGSGTQLSVL.

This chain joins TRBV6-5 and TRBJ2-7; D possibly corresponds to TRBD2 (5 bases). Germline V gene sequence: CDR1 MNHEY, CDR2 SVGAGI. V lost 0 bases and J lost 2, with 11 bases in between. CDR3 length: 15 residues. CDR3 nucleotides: TGTGCCAGCAGTTACTCACCGAGGGCGACCTACGAGCAGTACTTC. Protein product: CASSYSPRATYEQYF.

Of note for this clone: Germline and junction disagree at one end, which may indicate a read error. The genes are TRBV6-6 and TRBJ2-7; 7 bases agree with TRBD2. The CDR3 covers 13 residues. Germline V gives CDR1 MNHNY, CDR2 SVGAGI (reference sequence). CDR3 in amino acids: CASRERGAGALGF. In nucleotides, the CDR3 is TGTGCCAGCAGAGAGCGTGGGGCGGGAGCGTTAGGATTC.

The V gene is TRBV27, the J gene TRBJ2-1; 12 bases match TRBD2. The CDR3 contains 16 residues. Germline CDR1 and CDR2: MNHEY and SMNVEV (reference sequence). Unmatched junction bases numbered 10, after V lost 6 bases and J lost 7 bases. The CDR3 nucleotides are TGTGCCAGCAGCCACCCGACTAGCGGGGGCGGTAATGAGCAGTTCTTC. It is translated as CASSHPTSGGGNEQFF.

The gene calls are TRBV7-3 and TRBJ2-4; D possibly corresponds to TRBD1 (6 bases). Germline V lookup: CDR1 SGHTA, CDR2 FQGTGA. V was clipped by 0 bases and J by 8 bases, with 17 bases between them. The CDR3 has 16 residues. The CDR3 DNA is TGTGCCAGCAGCTTAACGTCCCTCACAGGGCGGGACATTCAGTACTTC. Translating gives CASSLTSLTGRDIQYF.

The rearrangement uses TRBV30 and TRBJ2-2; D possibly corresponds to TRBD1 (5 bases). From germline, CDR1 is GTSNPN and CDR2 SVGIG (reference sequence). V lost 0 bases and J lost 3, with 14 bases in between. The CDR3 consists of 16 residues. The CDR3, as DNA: TGTGCCTGGAGTGTGGTAATAACAGGATACACCGGGGAGCTGTTTTTT. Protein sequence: CAWSVVITGYTGELFF.

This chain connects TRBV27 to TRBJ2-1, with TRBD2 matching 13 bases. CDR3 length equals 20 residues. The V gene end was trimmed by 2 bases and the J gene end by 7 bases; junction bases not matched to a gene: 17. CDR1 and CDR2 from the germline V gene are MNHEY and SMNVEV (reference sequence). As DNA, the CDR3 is TGTGCCAGCAGTTTAGGTTTGGGGACTAGCGGGACACCGCCTGGGAATGAGCAGTTCTTC. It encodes CASSLGLGTSGTPPGNEQFF.

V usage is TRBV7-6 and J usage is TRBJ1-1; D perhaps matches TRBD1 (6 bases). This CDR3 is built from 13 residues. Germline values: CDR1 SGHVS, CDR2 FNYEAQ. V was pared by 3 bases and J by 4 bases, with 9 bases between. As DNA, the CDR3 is TGTGCCAGCAGCTTCCCAGGGGCCACTGAAGCTTTCTTT. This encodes CASSFPGATEAFF.

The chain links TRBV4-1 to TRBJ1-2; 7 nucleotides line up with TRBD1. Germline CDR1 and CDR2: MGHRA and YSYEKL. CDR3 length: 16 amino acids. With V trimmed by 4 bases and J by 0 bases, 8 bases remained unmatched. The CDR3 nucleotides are TGCGCCAGCAGCCCTATCGGGACAGTTACTAACTATGGCTACACCTTC. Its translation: CASSPIGTVTNYGYTF.

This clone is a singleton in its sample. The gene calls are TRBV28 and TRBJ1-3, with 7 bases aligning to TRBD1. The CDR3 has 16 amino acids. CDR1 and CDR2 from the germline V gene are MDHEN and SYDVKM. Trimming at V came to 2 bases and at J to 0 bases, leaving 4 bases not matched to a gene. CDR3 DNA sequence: TGTGCCAGCAGTTTAACAGGGGCGAGCTCTGGAAACACCATATATTTT. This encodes CASSLTGASSGNTIYF.

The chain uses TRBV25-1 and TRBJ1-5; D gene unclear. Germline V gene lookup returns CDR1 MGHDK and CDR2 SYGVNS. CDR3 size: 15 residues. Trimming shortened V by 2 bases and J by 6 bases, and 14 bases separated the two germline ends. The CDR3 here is CASSENWPAGQPQHF. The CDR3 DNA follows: TGTGCCAGCAGTGAAAATTGGCCGGCGGGTCAGCCCCAGCATTTT.

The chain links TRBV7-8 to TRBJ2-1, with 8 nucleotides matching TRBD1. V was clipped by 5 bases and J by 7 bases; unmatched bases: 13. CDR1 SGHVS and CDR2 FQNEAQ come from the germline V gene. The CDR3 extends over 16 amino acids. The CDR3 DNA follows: TGTGCCAGCAGCATGATGGGCTGGACAGGGATAAATGAGCAGTTCTTC. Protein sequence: CASSMMGWTGINEQFF.

CDR3 DNA sequence: TGTGCCAGCAGTGACCGCGGACAGGCGAACACTGAAGCTTTCTTT. Translating gives CASSDRGQANTEAFF. The chain uses TRBV6-1 and TRBJ1-1; TRBD1 matches 7 bases. The CDR3 covers 15 residues. Per germline, CDR1 MNHNS and CDR2 SASEGT. The V segment lost 3 bases and the J segment 1 base; nucleotides outside the gene matches: 5.

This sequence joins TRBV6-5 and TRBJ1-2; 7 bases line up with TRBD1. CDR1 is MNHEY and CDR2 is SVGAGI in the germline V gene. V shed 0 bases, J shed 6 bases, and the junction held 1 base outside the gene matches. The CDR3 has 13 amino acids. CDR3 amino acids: CASSYSQGNGYTF. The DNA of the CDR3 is TGTGCCAGCAGTTACTCACAGGGGAATGGCTACACCTTC.

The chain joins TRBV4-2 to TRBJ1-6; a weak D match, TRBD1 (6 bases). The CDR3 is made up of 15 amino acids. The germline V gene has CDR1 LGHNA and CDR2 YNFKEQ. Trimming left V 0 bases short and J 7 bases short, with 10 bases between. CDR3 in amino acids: CASSQEGAFNSPLHF. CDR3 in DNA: TGTGCCAGCAGCCAAGAGGGGGCATTCAATTCACCCCTCCACTTT.

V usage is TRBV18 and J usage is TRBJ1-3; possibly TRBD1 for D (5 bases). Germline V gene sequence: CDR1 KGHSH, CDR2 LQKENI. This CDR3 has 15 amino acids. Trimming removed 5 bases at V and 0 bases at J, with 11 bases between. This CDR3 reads CASSVTVNSGNTIYF. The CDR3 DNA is TGTGCCAGCTCAGTGACAGTTAACTCTGGAAACACCATATATTTT.

CDR3 in amino acids: CASKNVQPTALVGQYF. In nucleotides, the CDR3 is TGTGCCAGCAAGAACGTCCAACCGACAGCCCTAGTTGGGCAGTACTTC. The chain links TRBV28 to TRBJ2-7; D is perhaps TRBD1 (5 bases). The length of the CDR3 is 16 residues. Germline V gene sequence: CDR1 MDHEN, CDR2 SYDVKM. Deletions cut 7 bases from V and 9 bases from J, with 28 bases between.

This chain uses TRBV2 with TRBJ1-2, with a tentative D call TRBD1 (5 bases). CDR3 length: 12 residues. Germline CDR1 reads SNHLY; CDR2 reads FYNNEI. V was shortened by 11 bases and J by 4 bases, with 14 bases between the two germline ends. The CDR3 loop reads CAGQGGFYGYTF. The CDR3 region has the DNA TGTGCCGGTCAGGGAGGGTTCTATGGCTACACCTTC.

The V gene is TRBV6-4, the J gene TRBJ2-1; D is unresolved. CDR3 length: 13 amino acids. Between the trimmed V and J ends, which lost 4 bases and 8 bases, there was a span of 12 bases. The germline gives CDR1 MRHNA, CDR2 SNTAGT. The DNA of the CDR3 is TGTGCCAGCAGTGCCGAGAGGCGAGATGAGCAGTTCTTC. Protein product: CASSAERRDEQFF.

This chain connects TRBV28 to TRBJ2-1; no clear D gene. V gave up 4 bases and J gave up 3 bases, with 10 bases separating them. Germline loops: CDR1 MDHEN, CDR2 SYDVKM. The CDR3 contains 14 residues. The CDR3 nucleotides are TGTGCCAGCAGTTGGAGTAAGGTCTACAATGAGCAGTTCTTC. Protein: CASSWSKVYNEQFF.

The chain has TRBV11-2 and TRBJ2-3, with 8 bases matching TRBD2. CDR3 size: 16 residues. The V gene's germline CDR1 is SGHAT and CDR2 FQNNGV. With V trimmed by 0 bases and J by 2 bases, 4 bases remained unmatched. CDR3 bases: TGTGCCAGCAGCTTAGAGCGGGGGGACTACACAGATACGCAGTATTTT. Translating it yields CASSLERGDYTDTQYF.

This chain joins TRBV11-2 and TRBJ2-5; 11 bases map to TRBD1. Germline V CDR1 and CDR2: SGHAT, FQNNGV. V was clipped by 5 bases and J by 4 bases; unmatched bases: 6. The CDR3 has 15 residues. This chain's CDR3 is CASSADRGHGETQYF. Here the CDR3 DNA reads TGTGCCAGCAGCGCGGACAGGGGGCATGGAGAGACCCAGTACTTC.